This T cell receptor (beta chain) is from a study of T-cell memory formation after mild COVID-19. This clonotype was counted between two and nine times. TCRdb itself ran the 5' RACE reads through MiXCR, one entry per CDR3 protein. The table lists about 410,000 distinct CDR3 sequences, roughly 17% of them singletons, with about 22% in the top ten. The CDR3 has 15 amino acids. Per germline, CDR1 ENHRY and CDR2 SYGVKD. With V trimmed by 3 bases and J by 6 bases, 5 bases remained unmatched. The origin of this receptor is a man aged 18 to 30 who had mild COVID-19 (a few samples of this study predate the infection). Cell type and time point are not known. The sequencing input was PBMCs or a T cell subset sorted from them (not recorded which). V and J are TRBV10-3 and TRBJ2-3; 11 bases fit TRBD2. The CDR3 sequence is CAISDSSGGADTQYF. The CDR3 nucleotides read TGTGCCATCAGTGATAGTAGCGGGGGGGCCGATACGCAGTATTTT.